This T cell receptor beta chain was captured in a study of regulatory T cells in long-lasting Graves disease. Investigators prepared the TCR beta libraries by applying iRepertoire HTBI primers and Arm-PCR of CDR3 regions. TCRdb reprocessed the multiplex PCR reads via MiXCR and lists one record per CDR3 protein. The sample has about half a million distinct CDR3 sequences, around 12% seen once. Stated time point: newly diagnosed GD, antithyroid drugs for less than 3 months. The TCR library was made from RNA extracted from PBMCs. Many counts were recorded for this clonotype. V dropped 2 bases and J dropped 5; count of bases not matched to a gene: 5. The germline V gene encodes CDR1 SGHRS and CDR2 YFSETQ. This CDR3 is built from 15 residues. This sample was also put to use in a study of T cells in Graves' hyperthyroidism and ophthalmopathy. That source reports: The TCR CDR3 was amplified in a first-round RT-PCR using the HTBI primer set.

The material was peripheral blood mononuclear cells (PBMCs), obtained at new diagnosis, from a patient treated with antithyroid drugs. The clonotype was recovered from a young woman with Graves disease. The genes are TRBV5-1 and TRBJ2-2; the match to TRBD1 covers 8 bases. The CDR3, as DNA: TGCGCCAGCAGCTTCATGACAGGGGATACCGGGGAGCTGTTTTTT. This translates into CASSFMTGDTGELFF. The full variable domain, its missing parts supplied by reference TRBV5-1 and TRBJ2-2, is KAGVTQTPRYLIKTRGQQVTLSCSPISGHRSVSWYQQTPGQGLQFLFEYFSETQRNKGNFPGRFSGRQFSNSRSEMNVSTLELGDSALYLCASSFMTGDTGELFFGEGSRLTVL.